A single sample is the source of the 20 T cell receptor beta chains below, sequenced in a study of blood T cell repertoires in COVID-19. Produced via immunoSEQ multiplex PCR; TCRdb's table is partial and in-frame only. The table records about 230,000 clones, roughly 87% of them present only once. The sample was peripheral blood. The receptors here all came from a woman between 18 and 29 years old who had recovered from COVID-19.

The V and J genes are TRBV14 and TRBJ1-3; D remains ambiguous. There are 15 residues in the CDR3. Trimming took off 0 bases at V and 0 bases at J, with 6 bases between the two ends. Germline CDR1 SGHDN, CDR2 FVKESK. For the CDR3, the DNA is TGTGCCAGCAGCCAAGATTGGAGCTCTGGAAACACCATATATTTT. It codes for CASSQDWSSGNTIYF.

The chain combines TRBV11-2 with TRBJ2-7; 15 bases match TRBD2. The CDR3 consists of 16 residues. Germline-derived CDR1 and CDR2 are SGHAT and FQNNGV. Trimming cost V 5 bases and J 3 bases; bases outside gene matches: 5. The CDR3 spells CASSPGTSGRIYEQYF. The CDR3 nucleotides read TGTGCCAGCAGCCCGGGGACTAGCGGGAGGATCTACGAGCAGTACTTC. The full variable domain, its missing parts supplied by reference TRBV11-2 and TRBJ2-7, is EAGVAQSPRYKIIEKRQSVAFWCNPISGHATLYWYQQILGQGPKLLIQFQNNGVVDDSQLPKDRFSAERLKGVDSTLKIQPAKLEDSAVYLCASSPGTSGRIYEQYFGPGTRLTVT.

The CDR3 nucleotides are TGTGCCAGTAGTATAGTTAGCGGGAGGTCAGGGAATGAGCAGTTCTTC. Amino acid sequence: CASSIVSGRSGNEQFF. The chain is built from TRBV19 and TRBJ2-1; 10 bases are a match to TRBD2. The germline V gene has CDR1 LNHDA and CDR2 SQIVND (reference sequence). Trimming removed 1 base from V and 7 bases from J; junction bases left unmatched: 7. CDR3 length: 16 amino acids.

The chain uses TRBV4-1 and TRBJ2-5; tentatively, D is TRBD2 (6 bases). In germline, CDR1 is MGHRA, CDR2 YSYEKL. This CDR3 is 14 amino acids long. The V and J ends lost 4 bases and 1 base respectively, with 10 bases between them. The CDR3 bases are TGCGCCAGCAGCCCCCCCGGGAGCCAAGAGACCCAGTACTTC. Protein: CASSPPGSQETQYF.

This clone was counted only a few times. CDR3 in amino acids: CASSPRDRGRSEQYF. CDR3 nucleotides: TGTGCCAGCAGTCCCCGGGACAGGGGACGTAGCGAGCAGTACTTC. V gene TRBV27 combines with J gene TRBJ2-7; 10 nucleotides agree with TRBD1. The CDR3 loop spans 15 amino acids. The germline V gene has CDR1 MNHEY and CDR2 SMNVEV (reference sequence). Unmatched junction bases numbered 10, after V lost 5 bases and J lost 6 bases.

This clone occurred a few times. This chain uses TRBV9 with TRBJ2-1; TRBD2 agrees at 9 bases. Per the germline V gene, CDR1 is SGDLS and CDR2 is YYNGEE. The CDR3 has 16 residues. V shed 0 bases, J shed 5 bases, and the junction held 6 bases outside the gene matches. The CDR3: CASSVGSGRRNNEQFF. DNA of the CDR3: TGTGCCAGCAGCGTAGGGAGCGGGAGGAGGAACAATGAGCAGTTCTTC.

This clone was detected only once. The chain is built from TRBV30 and TRBJ1-3; TRBD1 matches 10 bases. Losses at the gene ends were 3 bases for V and 2 bases for J; bases not matched to a gene: 1. Germline V gene sequence: CDR1 GTSNPN, CDR2 SVGIG (reference sequence). There are 14 residues in the CDR3. This CDR3 reads CAWSGTGAGNTIYF. The DNA of the CDR3 is TGTGCCTGGAGCGGGACAGGGGCTGGAAACACCATATATTTT.

This clone was seen just once. The chain recombines TRBV5-4 with TRBJ1-4; tentative D call: TRBD1 (5 bases). The germline V gene has CDR1 SGHNT and CDR2 YYREEE (reference sequence). The CDR3 has 14 residues. The V and J ends lost 1 base and 4 bases respectively, with 8 bases between them. The CDR3 sequence: CASSLLGDNEKLFF. The CDR3 bases are TGTGCCAGCAGCTTGTTAGGGGATAATGAAAAACTGTTTTTT.

This chain joins TRBV29-1 and TRBJ1-1, with D unresolved. Trimming removed 6 bases from V and 3 bases from J, with 14 bases in between. This CDR3 region has 13 residues. CDR1 is SQVTM, CDR2 ANQGSEA, per germline. In DNA form, the CDR3 reads TGCAGCGTCCGGACGGGAGGTTACACTGAAGCTTTCTTT. Translated: CSVRTGGYTEAFF.

This chain uses TRBV6-6 with TRBJ1-1; 7 positions agree with TRBD1. CDR1 MNHNY and CDR2 SVGAGI come from the germline V gene (reference sequence). With 2 bases clipped from V and 6 bases from J, the junction kept 3 bases outside the gene matches. CDR3 length: 13 amino acids. The CDR3 sequence: CASSYGQGAEAFF. CDR3 in DNA: TGTGCCAGCAGTTACGGGCAGGGGGCTGAAGCTTTCTTT.

This chain connects TRBV20-1 to TRBJ1-1, with D unresolved. The CDR3 has 11 amino acids. Per germline, CDR1 DFQATT and CDR2 SNEGSKA (reference sequence). V was pared by 4 bases and J by 6 bases, with 9 bases between. The CDR3: CSATRGAEAFF. The CDR3 DNA follows: TGCAGTGCTACGCGCGGGGCTGAAGCTTTCTTT.

This clone occurred a few times. Other DNA sequences in this specimen translate into the identical CDR3. This rearrangement joins TRBV18 to TRBJ1-2; D not resolved. The V end was cut by 2 bases, the J end by 2 bases, with 6 bases between. The CDR3 has 13 amino acids. The V gene's germline CDR1 is KGHSH and CDR2 LQKENI. The CDR3 loop reads CASSPGQNYGYTF. DNA of the CDR3: TGTGCCAGCTCACCAGGGCAGAACTATGGCTACACCTTC. The full variable domain, in which reference TRBV18 and TRBJ1-2 provide the parts outside the CDR3, is NAGVMQNPRHLVRRRGQEARLRCSPMKGHSHVYWYRQLPEEGLKFMVYLQKENIIDESGMPKERFSAEFPKEGPSILRIQQVVRGDSAAYFCASSPGQNYGYTFGSGTRLTVV.

The chain recombines TRBV9 with TRBJ2-3; 14 positions match TRBD2. J lost 2 bases, V lost 3 bases, and 2 bases had no gene match. Germline V gives CDR1 SGDLS, CDR2 YYNGEE. The CDR3 loop spans 16 amino acids. CDR3 nucleotides: TGTGCCAGCAGCGGACTAGCGGGAGGGCTCACAGATACGCAGTATTTT. Translated, it gives CASSGLAGGLTDTQYF. Full variable domain (rest looked up from reference TRBV9 and TRBJ2-3): DSGVTQTPKHLITATGQRVTLRCSPRSGDLSVYWYQQSLDQGLQFLIQYYNGEERAKGNILERFSAQQFPDLHSELNLSSLELGDSALYFCASSGLAGGLTDTQYFGPGTRLTVL.

V and J are TRBV28 and TRBJ2-4; 8 bases fit TRBD2. This CDR3 is 14 amino acids long. Per germline, CDR1 MDHEN and CDR2 SYDVKM. V gave up 8 bases and J gave up 3 bases; unmatched junction bases: 6. CDR3 in DNA: TGTGCCAGCTCAGAGGCGGGGGGCAAAAACATTCAGTACTTC. It encodes CASSEAGGKNIQYF.

This rearrangement joins TRBV30 to TRBJ1-2, with TRBD1 matching 9 bases. V lost 0 bases and J lost 4; bases outside the gene matches: 12. CDR3 length equals 17 residues. Germline V CDR1 and CDR2: GTSNPN, SVGIG (reference sequence). As DNA, the CDR3 is TGTGCCTGGAGTGTGGGACAGGGAGTAGGGTATAGCTATGGCTACACCTTC. Translation: CAWSVGQGVGYSYGYTF.

The chain has TRBV7-9 and TRBJ2-1, with 7 bases fitting TRBD2. Germline-derived CDR1 and CDR2 are SEHNR and FQNEAQ (reference sequence). CDR3 length: 15 residues. V gave up 5 bases and J gave up 4 bases; unmatched junction bases: 8. CDR3 DNA sequence: TGTGCCAGCAGCCCCAAGGGCGGGAGTTACAATGAGCAGTTCTTC. This gives the protein CASSPKGGSYNEQFF. Full variable domain (missing parts from reference TRBV7-9 and TRBJ2-1): DTGVSQNPRHKITKRGQNVTFRCDPISEHNRLYWYRQTLGQGPEFLTYFQNEAQLEKSRLLSDRFSAERPKGSFSTLEIQRTEQGDSAMYLCASSPKGGSYNEQFFGPGTRLTVL.

The rearrangement uses TRBV10-2 and TRBJ2-1; 7 bases align to TRBD2. Germline V gene sequence: CDR1 WSHSY, CDR2 SAAADI. The V segment lost 7 bases and the J segment 6 bases; nucleotides outside the gene matches: 6. This CDR3 is built from 13 residues. DNA for the CDR3: TGCGCCAGCACGCTTGGGGGGGGCAATGAGCAGTTCTTC. It is translated as CASTLGGGNEQFF.

The chain links TRBV29-1 to TRBJ2-7, with D possibly TRBD2 on 5 matching bases. Trimming took off 2 bases at V and 3 bases at J, with 17 bases between the two ends. There are 15 residues in the CDR3. Looked up from germline, CDR1 is SQVTM and CDR2 is ANQGSEA. CDR3 amino acids: CSVELAAEADYEQYF. The CDR3 nucleotides are TGCAGCGTTGAACTGGCCGCGGAGGCGGACTACGAGCAGTACTTC.

The chain carries TRBV29-1 and TRBJ1-1; 7 positions agree with TRBD1. Germline loops: CDR1 SQVTM, CDR2 ANQGSEA. The CDR3 loop spans 13 amino acids. The V gene end was trimmed by 6 bases and the J gene end by 5 bases; junction bases not matched to a gene: 9. The CDR3 DNA reads TGCAGCGTGTGTGACAGGGTGATTACTGAAGCTTTCTTT. It is translated as CSVCDRVITEAFF.

This chain links TRBV11-1 with TRBJ1-1; tentative D call: TRBD1 (5 bases). V was trimmed by 3 bases and J by 3 bases, leaving 11 bases between them. The CDR3 runs 14 residues. The germline V gene encodes CDR1 SGHAT and CDR2 FQDESV (reference sequence). The chain's CDR3 is CASSFAGRDTEAFF. The CDR3 nucleotides are TGTGCCAGCAGCTTCGCAGGGAGGGACACTGAAGCTTTCTTT. Full variable domain (outside the CDR3, taken from reference TRBV11-1 and TRBJ1-1): EAEVAQSPRYKITEKSQAVAFWCDPISGHATLYWYRQILGQGPELLVQFQDESVVDDSQLPKDRFSAERLKGVDSTLKIQPAELGDSAMYLCASSFAGRDTEAFFGQGTRLTVV.